These 9 T cell receptor beta chains were all obtained from the same sample, sequenced in a study of brain metastases from non-small cell lung cancer. Sequenced by immunoSEQ multiplex PCR; TCRdb stores in-frame clones only, minus some. This table holds over a thousand clones, over 65% found once. The sample comprised tumor-adjacent normal tissue. The receptors here all came from a donor over 35 with non-small cell lung cancer.

This chain connects TRBV27 to TRBJ1-1; tentatively, D is TRBD1 (5 bases). Per the germline V gene, CDR1 is MNHEY and CDR2 is SMNVEV (reference sequence). V dropped 7 bases and J dropped 7 bases, with 16 bases sitting between them. This CDR3 has 13 amino acids. In DNA, the CDR3 is TGTGCCAGCATCACGAGAACAGGAGGTGAAGCTTTCTTT. Encoded protein: CASITRTGGEAFF.

Turning to this clone: Germline and junction disagree at one end, which may indicate a read error. The chain joins TRBV29-1 to TRBJ1-2, with 7 positions matching TRBD1. Germline V gene lookup returns CDR1 SQVTM and CDR2 ANQGSEA. The CDR3 sequence is 12 residues long. The CDR3 DNA reads as TGTAGCGTTGAAAGGCAGGGGGGTGGCTACACCTTC. It encodes CSVERQGGGYTF.

In the case of this clone: Different DNA sequences within this sample yield the same CDR3. J is TRBJ2-5 and V is TRBV4-3, with TRBD2 matching 10 bases. This CDR3 has 16 residues. Germline V gene lookup returns CDR1 LGHNA and CDR2 YSLEER. The junction had 6 bases not matched to a gene; V was cut back by 1 base and J by 4 bases. The CDR3 DNA is TGCGCCAGCAGCCAAGGTTCTAGCGGGAGCTCAGAGACCCAGTACTTC. Translating it yields CASSQGSSGSSETQYF.

Concerning this clone itself: This sequence may be a read error, since a much larger clone differs from it by one base. The chain has TRBV6-2 or TRBV6-3 and TRBJ2-7; 7 positions agree with TRBD1. CDR1 is MNHEY and CDR2 is SVGEGT in the germline V gene. This CDR3 spans 13 amino acids. CDR3 DNA sequence: TGTGCCAGCAATTACTCGGGACAGTTCGAGCAGTACTTC. Its protein product is CASNYSGQFEQYF.

The rearrangement uses TRBV16 and TRBJ1-4; D perhaps matches TRBD1 (5 bases). This CDR3 region has 16 residues. In germline, CDR1 is KGHSY, CDR2 FQNENV. V lost 3 bases and J 5 bases, leaving 16 bases between the germline ends. CDR3 coding DNA: TGTGCCAGCAGCCATCGGGACGGGAGGGGCAATGAAAAACTGTTTTTT. This encodes CASSHRDGRGNEKLFF.

This clone appeared once. The chain joins TRBV2 to TRBJ2-7, with TRBD1 identical over 7 bases. The length of the CDR3 is 14 residues. Germline V CDR1 and CDR2: SNHLY, FYNNEI. The V gene end was trimmed by 0 bases and the J gene end by 6 bases; junction bases not matched to a gene: 5. Here the CDR3 reads CASSEAHKGAEQYF. The CDR3 coding sequence is TGTGCCAGCAGTGAAGCGCACAAGGGGGCCGAGCAGTACTTC.

The chain recombines TRBV28 with TRBJ2-2, with 8 bases that match TRBD1. Germline CDR1 MDHEN, CDR2 SYDVKM. J gave up 5 bases and V 8 bases, and 7 bases lay outside the gene matches. CDR3 length equals 14 residues. The CDR3 DNA is TGTGCCAGCTACAGGACAGGGAGAACCGGGGAGCTGTTTTTT. It yields the protein CASYRTGRTGELFF. Using reference TRBV28 and TRBJ2-2 for the parts outside the CDR3, the full variable domain is DVKVTQSSRYLVKRTGEKVFLECVQDMDHENMFWYRQDPGLGLRLIYFSYDVKMKEKGDIPEGYSVSREKKERFSLILESASTNQTSMYLCASYRTGRTGELFFGEGSRLTVL.

The V call is TRBV28, the J call TRBJ1-5; 9 bases align to TRBD1. V lost 8 bases to trimming and J lost 6 bases; unmatched junction nucleotides: 11. This CDR3 is 15 amino acids long. Germline V CDR1 and CDR2: MDHEN, SYDVKM. CDR3 region: CASCGTGGGGQPQHF. Here the CDR3 DNA reads TGTGCCAGCTGTGGAACAGGGGGCGGGGGTCAGCCCCAGCATTTT.

The rearrangement links TRBV14 to TRBJ2-3; no clear D. CDR3 length equals 13 residues. Trimming removed 4 bases at V and 5 bases at J, with 10 bases between. Germline V gives CDR1 SGHDN, CDR2 FVKESK. In nucleotides, the CDR3 is TGTGCCAGCAGCCGGGTGGCAGGAGATACGCAGTATTTT. Protein: CASSRVAGDTQYF.